The 20 T cell receptor beta chains below come from one sample, sequenced in a study of cytomegalovirus exposure and HLA in healthy donors. PCR primers comprised 60 Vbeta and 13 Jbeta primers. Assay: immunoSEQ multiplex PCR; the TCRdb copy retains only in-frame clones and omits some. The sample consists of about 280,000 clones, 80% to 90% of them appearing once. The sample was PBMCs. The receptors were sampled from a woman between 18 and 30 years old in good health and CMV-seronegative.

This chain links TRBV7-8 with TRBJ1-1; the D is unclear. Trimming removed 5 bases from V and 1 base from J, with 11 bases in between. This CDR3 has 14 residues. The germline V gene has CDR1 SGHVS and CDR2 FQNEAQ. The chain's CDR3 is CASSPSRKNTEAFF. In nucleotides, the CDR3 is TGTGCCAGCAGCCCAAGCAGGAAGAACACTGAAGCTTTCTTT.

V gene TRBV5-6 combines with J gene TRBJ1-1; 7 bases agree with TRBD1. The CDR3 consists of 16 residues. Germline V gene lookup returns CDR1 SGHDT and CDR2 YYEEEE. Trimming removed 4 bases from V and 4 bases from J; junction bases left unmatched: 13. The CDR3 DNA follows: TGTGCCAGCAGCCTCGCCTCGACAGGGTTGGGCACTGAAGCTTTCTTT. As protein: CASSLASTGLGTEAFF.

The V and J genes are TRBV6-5 and TRBJ2-4, with D tentatively TRBD2 (6 bases). The CDR3 covers 12 residues. The germline gives CDR1 MNHEY, CDR2 SVGAGI. V was pared by 6 bases and J by 8 bases, with 11 bases between. CDR3 DNA: TGTGCCAGCAGAACTAGCACGGACATTCAGTACTTC. It yields the protein CASRTSTDIQYF.

V usage is TRBV19 and J usage is TRBJ2-7, with 9 bases that match TRBD1. V lost 6 bases and J lost 3; bases outside the gene matches: 9. This CDR3 region has 15 residues. From germline, CDR1 is LNHDA and CDR2 SQIVND (reference sequence). DNA of the CDR3: TGTGCCAGTAGCGATCCGGGACAGGGATACTACGAGCAGTACTTC. It specifies CASSDPGQGYYEQYF.

The chain recombines TRBV2 with TRBJ1-5, with D possibly matching TRBD1 (5 bases). Germline V gene data show CDR1 as SNHLY and CDR2 as FYNNEI. The CDR3 runs to 13 residues. Trimming cost V 8 bases and J 4 bases, with 12 bases left between them. The CDR3 DNA sequence: TGTGCCAGCGCGGGGGGAATTAATCAGCCCCAGCATTTT. The encoded protein is CASAGGINQPQHF.

This clone was observed once. The rearrangement uses TRBV9 and TRBJ2-2; the match to TRBD1 covers 11 bases. The CDR3 is made up of 16 amino acids. V shed 3 bases and J 5 bases; nucleotides not matched to a gene: 6. The germline CDR1 and CDR2 sequences are SGDLS and YYNGEE. The CDR3 sequence is CASSARDRGITGELFF. Here the CDR3 DNA reads TGTGCCAGCAGCGCTCGGGACAGGGGGATTACCGGGGAGCTGTTTTTT.

The V and J genes are TRBV5-5 and TRBJ2-7; no clear D gene. The germline V and J ends were trimmed by 2 bases and 2 bases, with 11 bases remaining between them. The V gene's germline CDR1 is SGHKS and CDR2 YYEKEE (reference sequence). This CDR3 spans 14 amino acids. The CDR3 coding sequence is TGTGCCAGCAGCTTACCAGGAAACCCCTACGAGCAGTACTTC. It is translated as CASSLPGNPYEQYF.

The CDR3 coding sequence is TGTGCCAGCAGCCCCAAGCGGGGGGGTGAGACAGATACGCAGTATTTT. Translation gives CASSPKRGGETDTQYF. This chain joins TRBV7-3 and TRBJ2-3; 10 nucleotides align to TRBD2. Germline V gene lookup returns CDR1 SGHTA and CDR2 FQGTGA. V shed 5 bases, J shed 3 bases, and the junction held 8 bases outside the gene matches. The CDR3 has 16 residues.

Note on this clone: Other DNA sequences in this sample translate to the same CDR3. The chain joins TRBV19 to TRBJ1-5; no reliable D call. The CDR3 runs to 13 residues. Between the trimmed V and J ends, which lost 2 bases and 1 base, there was a span of 3 bases. The germline gives CDR1 LNHDA, CDR2 SQIVND (reference sequence). CDR3: CASSIQSNQPQHF. CDR3 DNA: TGTGCCAGTAGTATACAGAGCAATCAGCCCCAGCATTTT.

Points on this clone: This sample also contains other DNA sequences that code for the same CDR3. V and J are TRBV5-1 and TRBJ1-1; weak D call: TRBD1 (6 bases). This CDR3 has 15 residues. Germline V gene data show CDR1 as SGHRS and CDR2 as YFSETQ. V gave up 0 bases and J gave up 1 base, with 10 bases separating them. The CDR3 loop reads CASSLAPGANTEAFF. CDR3 DNA sequence: TGCGCCAGCAGCTTGGCTCCAGGGGCGAACACTGAAGCTTTCTTT.

The rearrangement links TRBV30 to TRBJ1-2, with D perhaps matching TRBD1 (5 bases). The V and J ends lost 0 bases and 3 bases respectively, with 14 bases between them. CDR3 length: 15 amino acids. CDR1 is GTSNPN, CDR2 SVGIG, per germline (reference sequence). The chain's CDR3 is CAWSVAVGGHYGYTF. CDR3 bases: TGTGCCTGGAGTGTCGCCGTCGGGGGTCACTATGGCTACACCTTC.

CDR3 coding DNA: TGCAGCGCCAGCCGGGAGCACACTGAAGCTTTCTTT. It codes for CSASREHTEAFF. The chain couples TRBV29-1 to TRBJ1-1, with unresolved D. This CDR3 is 12 amino acids long. The germline V and J ends were trimmed by 7 bases and 3 bases, with 12 bases remaining between them. Germline V lookup: CDR1 SQVTM, CDR2 ANQGSEA.

The gene calls are TRBV11-3 and TRBJ2-7, with 7 bases that match TRBD1. With V trimmed by 0 bases and J by 8 bases, 10 bases remained unmatched. Germline V gene data show CDR1 as SGHNT and CDR2 as YENEEA. The CDR3 has 15 residues. CDR3 amino acids: CASSLDGGDRAQQYF. In DNA, the CDR3 is TGTGCCAGCAGCTTAGATGGTGGTGACAGGGCTCAGCAGTACTTC.

The CDR3 bases are TGTGCCAGCTCACGCGGACTAGAAACGAGTGAGCAGTACTTC. The encoded protein is CASSRGLETSEQYF. The chain combines TRBV18 with TRBJ2-7, with 7 bases fitting TRBD2. This CDR3 has 14 amino acids. J gave up 7 bases and V 4 bases, and 10 bases lay outside the gene matches. Per germline, CDR1 KGHSH and CDR2 LQKENI.

V gene TRBV5-6 combines with J gene TRBJ2-2; a weak D match, TRBD2 (5 bases). The V gene's germline CDR1 is SGHDT and CDR2 YYEEEE. This CDR3 region has 16 residues. V lost 4 bases, J lost 2 bases, and 15 bases lay in between. The DNA for the CDR3 is TGTGCCAGCAGCGTTATAGCGTACGGAAACACCGGGGAGCTGTTTTTT. It codes for CASSVIAYGNTGELFF.

The V gene is TRBV15, the J gene TRBJ1-2; 9 nucleotides align to TRBD1. Looked up from germline, CDR1 is LNHNV and CDR2 is YYDKDF (reference sequence). V trimming: 3 bases; J trimming: 8 bases; junction bases outside the gene matches: 7. The CDR3 contains 14 residues. CDR3 in DNA: TGTGCCACCAGCAGTAGGGACAGGGCCGTAGGCTACACCTTC. It is translated as CATSSRDRAVGYTF.

This clone appeared a single time. This rearrangement joins TRBV2 to TRBJ1-1, with 9 bases identical to TRBD1. Germline-derived CDR1 and CDR2 are SNHLY and FYNNEI. V shed 3 bases, J shed 9 bases, and the junction held 8 bases outside the gene matches. This CDR3 has 14 residues. CDR3 bases: TGTGCCAGCAGTGAGTCGCCGGGACAGGGTCAAGCTTTCTTT. Its translation: CASSESPGQGQAFF.

This clone was counted a single time. The DNA of the CDR3 is TGTGCCAGCAGTTACCCCGCCAGGGGATACGAGCAGTACTTC. Translated: CASSYPARGYEQYF. The rearrangement uses TRBV6-6 and TRBJ2-7; D might be TRBD1 (6 bases). Germline lookup yields CDR1 MNHNY and CDR2 SVGAGI (reference sequence). This CDR3 has 14 amino acids. V lost 2 bases and J 4 bases, leaving 12 bases between the germline ends.

DNA for the CDR3: TGCAGCGTTTCAGGGAGGTACGAGCAGTACTTC. It encodes CSVSGRYEQYF. The J gene is TRBJ2-7, the V gene TRBV29-1; a possible D gene is TRBD2 (6 bases). V shed 5 bases and J shed 4 bases, with 9 bases lying between them. The CDR3 is made up of 11 amino acids. Per the germline V gene, CDR1 is SQVTM and CDR2 is ANQGSEA.

This chain uses TRBV28 with TRBJ1-5; tentative D call: TRBD1 (6 bases). The CDR3 runs to 15 residues. Germline V gives CDR1 MDHEN, CDR2 SYDVKM. The V gene lost 4 bases and the J gene lost 0 bases, with 10 bases spanning the gap. The CDR3 DNA sequence: TGTGCCAGCAGTTCCCCGGACAGTAGCAATCAGCCCCAGCATTTT. Protein: CASSSPDSSNQPQHF.